These T cell receptor beta chains were read from a single sample in a study of cytomegalovirus exposure and HLA in healthy donors. TCRdb keeps only in-frame clones here, not all; method: immunoSEQ multiplex PCR. The sample has 160,000 or so clones, roughly 80% seen once. Input material: PBMCs. The receptor source for this set is a man aged 40-50 years in good health and CMV-seronegative. Each CDR3 is given with its conserved first and last residue. D genes are given only for firm matches. The size field is filled for only some rows; it gives once, few, many or a size class.

TRBV7-2,NA,TRBJ2-7,NA,TGTGCCAGCAGCTCGATTGGGGGGGGCAAGTACGAGCAGTACTTC,CASSSIGGGKYEQYF
TRBV6-1,NA,TRBJ2-3,NA,TGTGCCAGCAGTGCCCAAGGGGCACCTACAGATACGCAGTATTTT,CASSAQGAPTDTQYF
TRBV6-6,NA,TRBJ1-1,once,TGTGCCAGCAGTTACTCCGGGGGGGGGACTGAAGCTTTCTTT,CASSYSGGGTEAFF
TRBV14,TRBD1,TRBJ1-1,NA,TGTGCCAGCAGTCCGACCGGGACAGGGAACACTGAAGCTTTCTTT,CASSPTGTGNTEAFF
TRBV29-1,TRBD2,TRBJ2-1,NA,TGCTGCTCATTACTAGCGGGAAGTTACAATGAGCAGTTCTTC,CCSLLAGSYNEQFF
TRBV4-1,NA,TRBJ2-3,NA,TGCGCCAGCAGCCTAAGGACTTTCACAGATACGCAGTATTTT,CASSLRTFTDTQYF
TRBV2,TRBD1,TRBJ2-2,NA,TGTGCCAGCAGTGATTTCACCGGGACAGGGGGCCAGCTGAACACCGGGGAGCTGTTTTTT,CASSDFTGTGGQLNTGELFF
TRBV2,TRBD1,TRBJ1-2,NA,TGTGCCAGCAGTGAAGCGCGGACAGGGTTTAGCTTCCACACCTTC,CASSEARTGFSFHTF
TRBV6-6,TRBD1,TRBJ2-4,NA,TGTGCCAGCAGACCCCCAGGGGGACAGGGGTTCATTCAGTACTTC,CASRPPGGQGFIQYF
TRBV28,TRBD2,TRBJ2-5,NA,TGTGCCAGCAGTTCTATCTGGGAGCGGGGAGTTCAAGAGACCCAGTACTTC,CASSSIWERGVQETQYF
TRBV6-5,NA,TRBJ1-1,NA,TGCGCCAGCAGTTACTCTGGGGAGGACACTGAAGCTTTCTTT,CASSYSGEDTEAFF
TRBV7-3,TRBD1,TRBJ1-2,NA,TGTGCCAGCAGCTTAACCCTACTTCCCCGGGACAGGGGGGACTATGGCTACACCTTC,CASSLTLLPRDRGDYGYTF
TRBV9,NA,TRBJ1-6,NA,TGTGCCAGCAGCACCCAGGAATCCTATAATTCACCCCTCCACTTT,CASSTQESYNSPLHF
TRBV5-1,NA,TRBJ1-1,few,TGCGCCAGCACCCCGGGTGGGGCGAACACTGAAGCTTTCTTT,CASTPGGANTEAFF
TRBV6-5,TRBD1,TRBJ2-7,once,TGTGCCAGCAGTTACAGGGGGCGAGGAGCCTACGAGCAGTACTTC,CASSYRGRGAYEQYF
TRBV29-1,NA,TRBJ2-7,NA,TGCAGCGTTAGTCAGAGGTCTGAGCAGTACTTC,CSVSQRSEQYF
TRBV7-2,NA,TRBJ2-7,few,TGTGCCAGCAGCTTAACATACGAGCAGTACTTC,CASSLTYEQYF
TRBV7-3,TRBD1,TRBJ1-2,once,TGTGCCAGCAGCCCTGGACAGGATCATGGCTACACCTTC,CASSPGQDHGYTF
TRBV11-2,NA,TRBJ2-1,NA,TGTGCCAGCAGCTCACAGGGGGGGAACAATGAGCAGTTCTTC,CASSSQGGNNEQFF
TRBV6-1,TRBD1,TRBJ1-2,NA,TGTGCCAGCAACGAGGGGGCGAAAGGCTACACCTTC,CASNEGAKGYTF
TRBV15,NA,TRBJ2-6,NA,TGTGCCACCAGCAGACCTACAGGGACTGGGGCCAACGTCCTGACTTTC,CATSRPTGTGANVLTF
TRBV5-1,NA,TRBJ1-1,NA,TGCGCCAGCAGCCCCAGGTGGGGGGACGCTGAAGCTTTCTTT,CASSPRWGDAEAFF
TRBV25-1,TRBD1,TRBJ2-1,NA,TGTGCCAGCAGTGAAGCCGGGACAGGGGGAGGTCGCAATGAGCAGTTCTTC,CASSEAGTGGGRNEQFF
TRBV15,TRBD1,TRBJ2-7,NA,TGTGCCACCAGCAGAGCCCGGACAGGCTCCTACGAGCAGTACTTC,CATSRARTGSYEQYF
TRBV6-5,TRBD1,TRBJ2-5,few,TGTGCCAGCACAGGGGGCGAGACCCAGTACTTC,CASTGGETQYF
TRBV7-3,TRBD1,TRBJ2-3,NA,TGTGCCAGCAGCTTAGGGAGACGCAGGGGGACAGATACGCAGTATTTT,CASSLGRRRGTDTQYF
TRBV5-1,NA,TRBJ2-7,NA,TGCGCCAGCAGCCTAACGAACAGGGAGGGATACGAGCAGTACTTC,CASSLTNREGYEQYF
TRBV28,NA,TRBJ2-3,once,TGTGCCAGCAGTTCGCTGCGGGTCCCTACGCAGTATTTT,CASSSLRVPTQYF
TRBV7-3,NA,TRBJ2-5,NA,TGTGCCAGCAGCTTAAGGGGAGGGACCCAGTACTTC,CASSLRGGTQYF
TRBV6-5,TRBD2,TRBJ2-1,NA,TGTGCCAGCAGTATCGGGGGGGCCGTGAATGAGCAGTTCTTC,CASSIGGAVNEQFF
TRBV11-2,TRBD1,TRBJ2-7,NA,TGTGCCAGCAGCAAGAGGGACAGGCGAAGGGAGCAGTACTTC,CASSKRDRRREQYF
TRBV6-6,NA,TRBJ2-5,NA,TGTGCCAGCACCGCCGCCCAGGGGTGGGAAACCCAGTACTTC,CASTAAQGWETQYF
TRBV6-5,NA,TRBJ1-3,NA,TGTGCCAGCAGGACTAGGGGTTATGGAAACACCATATATTTT,CASRTRGYGNTIYF
TRBV6-6,TRBD1,TRBJ1-2,few,TGTGCCAGCAGTCATTTACAGGGGGCATATGGCTACCCCTTC,CASSHLQGAYGYPF
TRBV5-4,TRBD1,TRBJ1-1,NA,TGTGCCAGCAGCTGGGGACAGGGGAACACTGAAGCTTTCTTT,CASSWGQGNTEAFF
TRBV19,NA,TRBJ2-2,NA,TGTGCCAGTAGGTCCCGGGATCCTCTCGGGGAGCTGTTTTTT,CASRSRDPLGELFF
TRBV7-9,TRBD1,TRBJ1-6,few,TGTTCCAGCAGCCCCTCGACAGGGCTTCATTCACCCCTCCACTTT,CSSSPSTGLHSPLHF
TRBV7-2,NA,TRBJ1-1,NA,TGTGCCAGCAGCTTAGCCCCAGTGAACACTGAAGCTTTCTTT,CASSLAPVNTEAFF
TRBV6-5,NA,TRBJ1-1,few,TGTGCCAGCAGTTTGGACAGTACCGCCACTGAAGCTTTCTTT,CASSLDSTATEAFF
TRBV4-2,TRBD1,TRBJ2-7,NA,TGTGCCAGCAACCCTAAGCCCGGGACAGGGGCCTACGAGCAGTACTTC,CASNPKPGTGAYEQYF
TRBV18,TRBD1,TRBJ2-7,few,TGTGCCAGCTCCCAACAGGGGATTTTCAACGAGCAGTACTTC,CASSQQGIFNEQYF
TRBV6-1,NA,TRBJ2-7,NA,TGTGCCAGCAGAGAAGCACGGACAGCACCCTCCTACGAGCAGTACTTC,CASREARTAPSYEQYF
TRBV19,TRBD2,TRBJ2-1,NA,TGTGCCAGTAGTATAGCACTAGCGGGGGGCATTGAGCAGTTCTTC,CASSIALAGGIEQFF
TRBV27,TRBD1,TRBJ1-2,NA,TGTGCCAGCAGTCTCGGGACAGGGTTAGATGGCTACACCTTC,CASSLGTGLDGYTF
TRBV5-1,NA,TRBJ1-4,NA,TGCGCCAGCAGCTTGTATGGAGAGGATGAAAAACTGTTTTTT,CASSLYGEDEKLFF